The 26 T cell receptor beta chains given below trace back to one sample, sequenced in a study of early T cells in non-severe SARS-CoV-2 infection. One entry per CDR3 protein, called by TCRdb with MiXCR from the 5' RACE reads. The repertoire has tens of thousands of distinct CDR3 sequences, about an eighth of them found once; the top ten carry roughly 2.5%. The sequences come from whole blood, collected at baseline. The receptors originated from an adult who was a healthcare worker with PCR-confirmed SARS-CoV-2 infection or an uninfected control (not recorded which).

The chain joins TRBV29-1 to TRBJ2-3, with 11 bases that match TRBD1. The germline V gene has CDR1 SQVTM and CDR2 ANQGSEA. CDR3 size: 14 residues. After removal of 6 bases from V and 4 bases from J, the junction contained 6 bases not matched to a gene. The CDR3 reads CSVRDRGASDTQYF. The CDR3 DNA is TGCAGCGTGAGGGACAGGGGGGCATCAGATACGCAGTATTTT.

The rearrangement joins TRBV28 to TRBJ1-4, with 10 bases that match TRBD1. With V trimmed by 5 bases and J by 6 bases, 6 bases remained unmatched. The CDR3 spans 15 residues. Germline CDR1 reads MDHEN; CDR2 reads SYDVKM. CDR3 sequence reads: CASSLAGTGDEKLFF. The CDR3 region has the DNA TGTGCCAGCAGTCTTGCCGGGACAGGGGATGAAAAACTGTTTTTT.

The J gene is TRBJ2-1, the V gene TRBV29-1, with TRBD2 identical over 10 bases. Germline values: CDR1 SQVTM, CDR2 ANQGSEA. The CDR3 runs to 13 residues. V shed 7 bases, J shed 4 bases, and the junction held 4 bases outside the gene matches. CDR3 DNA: TGCAGCGCTAGCGGGGGCGATTACAATGAGCAGTTCTTC. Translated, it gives CSASGGDYNEQFF.

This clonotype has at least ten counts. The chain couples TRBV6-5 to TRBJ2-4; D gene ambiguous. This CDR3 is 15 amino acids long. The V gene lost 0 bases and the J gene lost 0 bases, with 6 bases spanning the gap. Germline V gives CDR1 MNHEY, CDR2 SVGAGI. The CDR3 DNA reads TGTGCCAGCAGTTACTCGACTCTAGCCAAAAACATTCAGTACTTC. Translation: CASSYSTLAKNIQYF.

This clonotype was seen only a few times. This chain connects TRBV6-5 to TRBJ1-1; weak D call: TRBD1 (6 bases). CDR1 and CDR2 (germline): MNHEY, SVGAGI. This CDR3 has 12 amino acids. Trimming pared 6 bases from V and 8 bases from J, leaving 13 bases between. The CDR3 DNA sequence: TGTGCCAGCAGAACAACAGGGCCCGAAGCTTTCTTT. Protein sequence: CASRTTGPEAFF.

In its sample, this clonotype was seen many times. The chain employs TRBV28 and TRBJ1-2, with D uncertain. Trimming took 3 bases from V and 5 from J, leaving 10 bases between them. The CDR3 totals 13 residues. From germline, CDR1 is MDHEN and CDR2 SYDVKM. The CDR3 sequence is CASSFADRYGYTF. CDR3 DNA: TGTGCCAGCAGTTTCGCGGACCGTTATGGCTACACCTTC.

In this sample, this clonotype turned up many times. The CDR3 DNA reads TGTGCCAGCAGCTTAGGGCTGGGCACAGATACGCAGTATTTT. It is translated as CASSLGLGTDTQYF. This chain uses TRBV7-2 with TRBJ2-3; no clear D gene. Germline V CDR1 and CDR2: SGHTA, FQGNSA. The germline V and J ends were trimmed by 1 base and 1 base, with 6 bases remaining between them. This CDR3 spans 14 amino acids.

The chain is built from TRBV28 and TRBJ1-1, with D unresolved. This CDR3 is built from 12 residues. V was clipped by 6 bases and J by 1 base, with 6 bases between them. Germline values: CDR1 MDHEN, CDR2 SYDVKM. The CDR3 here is CASRPGNTEAFF. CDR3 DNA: TGTGCCAGCAGACCCGGGAACACTGAAGCTTTCTTT.

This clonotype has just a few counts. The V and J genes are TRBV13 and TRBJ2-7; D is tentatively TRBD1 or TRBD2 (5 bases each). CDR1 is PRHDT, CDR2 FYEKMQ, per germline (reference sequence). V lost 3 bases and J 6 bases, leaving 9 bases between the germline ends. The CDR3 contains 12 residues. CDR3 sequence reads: CASSFMRGEQYF. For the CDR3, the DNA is TGTGCCAGCAGCTTTATGAGGGGCGAGCAGTACTTC.

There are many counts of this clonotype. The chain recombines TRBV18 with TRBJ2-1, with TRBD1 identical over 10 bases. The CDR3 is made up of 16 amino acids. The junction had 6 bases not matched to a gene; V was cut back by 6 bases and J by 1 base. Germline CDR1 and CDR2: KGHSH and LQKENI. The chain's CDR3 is CASSLGQGGSYNEQFF. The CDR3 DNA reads TGTGCCAGCTCCCTCGGACAGGGGGGATCCTACAATGAGCAGTTCTTC.

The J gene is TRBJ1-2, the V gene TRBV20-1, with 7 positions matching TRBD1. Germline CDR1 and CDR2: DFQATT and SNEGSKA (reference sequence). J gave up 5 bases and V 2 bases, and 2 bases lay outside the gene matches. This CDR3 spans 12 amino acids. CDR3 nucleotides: TGCAGTGCTAGACCGGGACAGTATGGCTACACCTTC. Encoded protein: CSARPGQYGYTF.

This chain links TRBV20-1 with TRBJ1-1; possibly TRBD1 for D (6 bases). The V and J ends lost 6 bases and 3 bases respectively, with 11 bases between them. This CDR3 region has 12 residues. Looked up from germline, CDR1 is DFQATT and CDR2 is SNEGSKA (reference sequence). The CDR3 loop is CSATGQYTEAFF. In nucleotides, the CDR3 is TGCAGTGCCACTGGACAGTACACTGAAGCTTTCTTT.

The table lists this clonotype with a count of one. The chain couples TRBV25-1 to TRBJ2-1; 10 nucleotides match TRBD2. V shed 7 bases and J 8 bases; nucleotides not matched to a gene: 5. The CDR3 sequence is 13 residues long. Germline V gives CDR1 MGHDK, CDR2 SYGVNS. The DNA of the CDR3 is TGTGCCAGCAAAGGGACTAGCGTCTATGAGCAGTTCTTC. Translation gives CASKGTSVYEQFF.

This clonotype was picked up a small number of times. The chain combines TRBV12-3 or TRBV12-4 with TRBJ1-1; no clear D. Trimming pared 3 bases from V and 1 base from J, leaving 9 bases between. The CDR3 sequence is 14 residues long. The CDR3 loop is CASSFSPPNTEAFF. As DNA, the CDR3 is TGTGCCAGCAGTTTCTCTCCACCGAACACTGAAGCTTTCTTT.

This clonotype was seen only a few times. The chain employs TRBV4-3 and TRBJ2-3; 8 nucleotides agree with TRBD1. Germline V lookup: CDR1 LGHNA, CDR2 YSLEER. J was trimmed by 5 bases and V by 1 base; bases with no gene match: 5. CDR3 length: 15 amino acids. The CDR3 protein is CASSQARGPRDTQYF. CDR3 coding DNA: TGCGCCAGCAGCCAAGCCAGGGGGCCTCGAGATACGCAGTATTTT.

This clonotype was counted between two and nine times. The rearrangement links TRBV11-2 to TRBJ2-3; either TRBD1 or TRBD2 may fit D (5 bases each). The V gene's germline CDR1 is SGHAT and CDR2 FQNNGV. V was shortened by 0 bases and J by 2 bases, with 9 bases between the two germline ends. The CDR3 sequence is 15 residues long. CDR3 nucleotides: TGTGCCAGCAGCTTAGAGTGGGGGAACACAGATACGCAGTATTTT. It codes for CASSLEWGNTDTQYF.

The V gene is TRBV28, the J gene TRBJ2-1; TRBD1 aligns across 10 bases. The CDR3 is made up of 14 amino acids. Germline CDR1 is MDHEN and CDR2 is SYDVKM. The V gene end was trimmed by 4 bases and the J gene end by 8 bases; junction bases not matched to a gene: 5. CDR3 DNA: TGTGCCAGCAGTTGGACAGGGGGAAGTGATGAGCAGTTCTTC. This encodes CASSWTGGSDEQFF.

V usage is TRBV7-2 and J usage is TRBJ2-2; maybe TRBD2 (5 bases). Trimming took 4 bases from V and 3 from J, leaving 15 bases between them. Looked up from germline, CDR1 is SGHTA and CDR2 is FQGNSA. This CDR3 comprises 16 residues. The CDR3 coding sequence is TGTGCCAGCAGCTCTAGCAGGAGCGAGTACACCGGGGAGCTGTTTTTT. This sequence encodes CASSSSRSEYTGELFF. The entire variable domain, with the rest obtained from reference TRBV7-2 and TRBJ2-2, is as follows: GAGVSQSPSNKVTEKGKDVELRCDPISGHTALYWYRQSLGQGLEFLIYFQGNSAPDKSGLPSDRFSAERTGGSVSTLTIQRTQQEDSAVYLCASSSSRSEYTGELFFGEGSRLTVL.

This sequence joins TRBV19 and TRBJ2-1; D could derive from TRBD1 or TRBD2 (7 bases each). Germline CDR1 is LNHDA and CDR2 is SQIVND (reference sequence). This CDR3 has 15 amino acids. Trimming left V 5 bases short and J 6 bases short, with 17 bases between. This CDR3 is CASSQRDRVINEQFF. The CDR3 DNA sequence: TGTGCCAGTAGTCAGCGGGACAGAGTTATCAATGAGCAGTTCTTC.

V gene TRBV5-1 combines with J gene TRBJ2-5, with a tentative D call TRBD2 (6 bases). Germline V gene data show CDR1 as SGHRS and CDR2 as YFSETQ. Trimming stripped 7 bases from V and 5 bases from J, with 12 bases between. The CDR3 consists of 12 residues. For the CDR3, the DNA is TGCGCCAGCTCCCCGGAGGGGGAGACCCAGTACTTC. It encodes CASSPEGETQYF.

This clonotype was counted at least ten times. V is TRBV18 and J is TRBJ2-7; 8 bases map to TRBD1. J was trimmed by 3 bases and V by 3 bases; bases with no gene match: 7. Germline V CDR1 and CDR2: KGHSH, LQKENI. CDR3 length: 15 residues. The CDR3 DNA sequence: TGTGCCAGCTCACCGAACAGGGACAGGAACTACGAGCAGTACTTC. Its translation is CASSPNRDRNYEQYF.

CDR3 sequence: CSALLRGRTISGNTIYF. CDR3 DNA: TGCAGTGCCCTACTGAGGGGACGCACCATCTCTGGAAACACCATATATTTT. This sequence joins TRBV20-1 and TRBJ1-3; TRBD1 might be the D (5 bases). The V end lost 6 bases, the J end lost 0 bases, and 21 bases lay between the germline ends. CDR3 length: 17 residues. The germline gives CDR1 DFQATT, CDR2 SNEGSKA (reference sequence).

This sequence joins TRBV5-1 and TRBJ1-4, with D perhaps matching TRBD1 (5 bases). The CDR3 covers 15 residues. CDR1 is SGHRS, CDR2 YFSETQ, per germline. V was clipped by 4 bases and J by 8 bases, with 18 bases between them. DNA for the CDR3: TGCGCCAGCAGCCCTGTCGGGGCCCCTGGGGAAAAACTGTTTTTT. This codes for CASSPVGAPGEKLFF.

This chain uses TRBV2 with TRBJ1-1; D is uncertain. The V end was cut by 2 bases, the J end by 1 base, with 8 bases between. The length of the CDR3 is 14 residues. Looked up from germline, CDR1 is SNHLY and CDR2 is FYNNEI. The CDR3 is CASSEFWGNTEAFF. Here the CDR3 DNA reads TGTGCCAGCAGTGAATTTTGGGGGAACACTGAAGCTTTCTTT.

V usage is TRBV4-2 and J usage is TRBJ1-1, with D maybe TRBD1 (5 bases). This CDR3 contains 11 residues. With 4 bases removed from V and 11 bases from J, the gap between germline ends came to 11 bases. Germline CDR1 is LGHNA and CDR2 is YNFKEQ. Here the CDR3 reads CASSLPGQAFF. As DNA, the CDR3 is TGTGCCAGCAGCCTGCCGGGGCAGGCTTTCTTT.

The CDR3: CAPQGGLAPQHF. For the CDR3, the DNA is TGTGCCCCCCAGGGGGGGCTTGCGCCCCAGCATTTT. V usage is TRBV21-1 and J usage is TRBJ1-5; the D call in the table, TRBD1, was not verified against the DNA. TRBV21-1 is reported as a pseudogene. The length of the CDR3 is 12 residues.